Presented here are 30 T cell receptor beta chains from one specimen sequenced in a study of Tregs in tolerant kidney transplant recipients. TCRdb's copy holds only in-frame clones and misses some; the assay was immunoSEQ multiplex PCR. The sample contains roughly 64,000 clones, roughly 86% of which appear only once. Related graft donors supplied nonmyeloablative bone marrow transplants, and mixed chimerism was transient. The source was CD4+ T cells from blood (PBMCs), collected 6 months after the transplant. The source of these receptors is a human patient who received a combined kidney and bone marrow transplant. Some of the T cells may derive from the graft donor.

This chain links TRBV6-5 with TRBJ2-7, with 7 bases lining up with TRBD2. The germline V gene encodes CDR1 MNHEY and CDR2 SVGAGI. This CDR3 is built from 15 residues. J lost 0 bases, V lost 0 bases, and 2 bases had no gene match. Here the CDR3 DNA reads TGTGCCAGCAGTTACTCGCGGGGGTACTCCTACGAGCAGTACTTC. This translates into CASSYSRGYSYEQYF.

The CDR3: CASSLDPLMAFYNEQFF. The CDR3 bases are TGTGCCAGCAGCTTGGACCCGTTAATGGCTTTTTACAATGAGCAGTTCTTC. The J gene is TRBJ2-1, the V gene TRBV5-4; no definite D call. The CDR3 is made up of 17 amino acids. The germline gives CDR1 SGHNT, CDR2 YYREEE (reference sequence). V lost 0 bases and J lost 4, with 17 bases in between.

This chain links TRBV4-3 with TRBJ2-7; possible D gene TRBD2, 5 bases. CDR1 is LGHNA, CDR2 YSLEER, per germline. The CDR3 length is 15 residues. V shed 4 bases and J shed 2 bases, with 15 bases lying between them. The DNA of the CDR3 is TGCGCCAGCAGCCGTCTTGCCGGGGAGACCTACGAGCAGTACTTC. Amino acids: CASSRLAGETYEQYF.

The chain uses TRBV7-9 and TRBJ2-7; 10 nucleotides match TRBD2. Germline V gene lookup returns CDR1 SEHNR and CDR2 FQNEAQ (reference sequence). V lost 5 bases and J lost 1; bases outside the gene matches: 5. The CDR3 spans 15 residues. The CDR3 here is CASSRLAGASYEQYF. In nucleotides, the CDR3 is TGTGCCAGCAGCCGCCTAGCGGGAGCTTCCTACGAGCAGTACTTC.

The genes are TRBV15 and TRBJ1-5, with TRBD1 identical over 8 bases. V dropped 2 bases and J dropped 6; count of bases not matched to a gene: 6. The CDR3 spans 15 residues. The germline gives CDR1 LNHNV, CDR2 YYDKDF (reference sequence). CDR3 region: CATSRSGGAAQPQHF. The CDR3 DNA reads TGTGCCACCAGCAGATCAGGGGGCGCGGCTCAGCCCCAGCATTTT.

The CDR3 bases are TGTGCCAGCAGCGTTTCCGAATCCAGCTCCTACGAGCAGTACTTC. This sequence encodes CASSVSESSSYEQYF. The chain carries TRBV9 and TRBJ2-7; D remains unclear. The CDR3 length is 15 residues. Trimming cost V 2 bases and J 0 bases, with 12 bases left between them. Germline V gene lookup returns CDR1 SGDLS and CDR2 YYNGEE. The complete variable domain, with remaining parts taken from reference TRBV9 and TRBJ2-7, reads DSGVTQTPKHLITATGQRVTLRCSPRSGDLSVYWYQQSLDQGLQFLIQYYNGEERAKGNILERFSAQQFPDLHSELNLSSLELGDSALYFCASSVSESSSYEQYFGPGTRLTVT.

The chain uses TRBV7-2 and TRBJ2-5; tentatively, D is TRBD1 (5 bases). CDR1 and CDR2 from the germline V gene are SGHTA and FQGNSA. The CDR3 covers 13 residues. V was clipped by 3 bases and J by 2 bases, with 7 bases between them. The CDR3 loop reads CASSFRQQETQYF. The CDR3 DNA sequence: TGTGCCAGCAGCTTTAGACAGCAAGAGACCCAGTACTTC. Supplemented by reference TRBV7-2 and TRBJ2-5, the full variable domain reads GAGVSQSPSNKVTEKGKDVELRCDPISGHTALYWYRQSLGQGLEFLIYFQGNSAPDKSGLPSDRFSAERTGGSVSTLTIQRTQQEDSAVYLCASSFRQQETQYFGPGTRLLVL.

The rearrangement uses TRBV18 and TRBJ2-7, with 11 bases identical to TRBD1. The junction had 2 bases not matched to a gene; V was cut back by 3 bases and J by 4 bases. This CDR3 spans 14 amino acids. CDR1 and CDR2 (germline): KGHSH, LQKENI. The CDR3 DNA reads TGTGCCAGCTCACCGGGACAGGGGGTTTACGAGCAGTACTTC. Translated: CASSPGQGVYEQYF.

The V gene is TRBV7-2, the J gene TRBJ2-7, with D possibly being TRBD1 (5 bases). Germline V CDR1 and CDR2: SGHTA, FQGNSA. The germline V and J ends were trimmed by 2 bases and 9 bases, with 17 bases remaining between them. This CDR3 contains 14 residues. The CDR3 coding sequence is TGTGCCAGCAGCTTACTTCCGTCAGGGAATGGGCAGTACTTC. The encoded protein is CASSLLPSGNGQYF.

The CDR3 nucleotides read TGTGCCAGCAGCTTACGGGGGGAGAACACCGGGGAGCTGTTTTTT. Translating gives CASSLRGENTGELFF. V usage is TRBV7-9 and J usage is TRBJ2-2; TRBD2 agrees at 7 bases. Trimming took 2 bases from V and 1 from J; bases not matched to a gene: 1. This CDR3 is built from 15 residues. CDR1 is SEHNR, CDR2 FQNEAQ, per germline (reference sequence).

CDR3 sequence: CASSPGQTNTEAFF. CDR3 sequence (DNA): TGTGCCAGCTCACCAGGACAGACGAACACTGAAGCTTTCTTT. The genes are TRBV18 and TRBJ1-1, with D maybe TRBD1 (6 bases). Trimming stripped 2 bases from V and 1 base from J, with 8 bases between. The CDR3 extends over 14 amino acids. Germline lookup yields CDR1 KGHSH and CDR2 LQKENI.

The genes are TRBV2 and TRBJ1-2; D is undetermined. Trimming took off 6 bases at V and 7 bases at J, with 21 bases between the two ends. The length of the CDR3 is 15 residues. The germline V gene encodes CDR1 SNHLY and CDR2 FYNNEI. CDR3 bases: TGTGCCAGCAGCTTCACTCGGGAGTCAAAGGGTGGCTACACCTTC. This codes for CASSFTRESKGGYTF.

In DNA form, the CDR3 reads TGCGCCAGCAGCTTGTGGATGGGGCAGGATACTGAAGCTTTCTTT. Translated: CASSLWMGQDTEAFF. The chain is built from TRBV5-1 and TRBJ1-1; TRBD1 is a possible D gene (5 bases). V shed 1 base and J shed 5 bases, with 15 bases lying between them. Per germline, CDR1 SGHRS and CDR2 YFSETQ. The CDR3 contains 15 residues.

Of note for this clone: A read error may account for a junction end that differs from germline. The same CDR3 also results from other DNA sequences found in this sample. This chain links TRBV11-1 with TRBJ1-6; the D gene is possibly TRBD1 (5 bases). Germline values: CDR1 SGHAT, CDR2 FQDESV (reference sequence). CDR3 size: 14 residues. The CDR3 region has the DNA TGTGCCAGCAGCTACCAGGGAGGGAATTCCCCCCTCCACTTT. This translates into CASSYQGGNSPLHF.

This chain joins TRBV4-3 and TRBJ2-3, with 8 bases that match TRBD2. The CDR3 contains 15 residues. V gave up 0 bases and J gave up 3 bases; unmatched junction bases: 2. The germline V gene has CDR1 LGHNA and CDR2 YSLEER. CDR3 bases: TGCGCCAGCAGCCAAGATGTAGCGGGGACAGATACGCAGTATTTT. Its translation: CASSQDVAGTDTQYF.

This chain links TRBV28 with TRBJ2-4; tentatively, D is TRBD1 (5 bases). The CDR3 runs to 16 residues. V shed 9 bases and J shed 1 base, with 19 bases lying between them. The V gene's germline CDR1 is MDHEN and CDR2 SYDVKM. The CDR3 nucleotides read TGTGCCAGTTCTGGGGCAGATTACCTGGCCAAAAACATTCAGTACTTC. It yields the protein CASSGADYLAKNIQYF.

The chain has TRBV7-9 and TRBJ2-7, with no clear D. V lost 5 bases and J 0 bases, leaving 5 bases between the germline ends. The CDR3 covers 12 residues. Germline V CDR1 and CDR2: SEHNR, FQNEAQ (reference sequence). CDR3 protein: CASSHYSYEQYF. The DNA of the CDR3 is TGTGCCAGCAGCCACTACTCCTACGAGCAGTACTTC.

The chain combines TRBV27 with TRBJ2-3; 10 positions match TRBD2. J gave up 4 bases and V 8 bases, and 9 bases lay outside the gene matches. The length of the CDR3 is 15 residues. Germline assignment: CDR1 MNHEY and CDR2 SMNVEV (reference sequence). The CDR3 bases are TGTGCCAGCCGAAGCGGGAGGGTGTCCGCAGATACGCAGTATTTT. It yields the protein CASRSGRVSADTQYF.

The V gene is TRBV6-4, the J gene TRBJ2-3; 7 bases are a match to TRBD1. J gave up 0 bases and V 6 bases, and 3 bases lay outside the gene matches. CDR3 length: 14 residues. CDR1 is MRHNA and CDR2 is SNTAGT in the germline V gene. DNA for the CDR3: TGTGCCAGCAGCCGACAGGGAAGCACAGATACGCAGTATTTT. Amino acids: CASSRQGSTDTQYF.

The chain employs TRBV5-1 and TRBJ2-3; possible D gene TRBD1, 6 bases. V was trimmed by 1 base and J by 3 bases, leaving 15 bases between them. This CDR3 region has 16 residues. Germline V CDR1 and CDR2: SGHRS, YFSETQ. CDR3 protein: CASSLILQGKTDTQYF. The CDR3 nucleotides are TGCGCCAGCAGCTTGATTCTCCAGGGGAAAACAGATACGCAGTATTTT. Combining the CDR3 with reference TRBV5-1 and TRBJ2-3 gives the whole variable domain KAGVTQTPRYLIKTRGQQVTLSCSPISGHRSVSWYQQTPGQGLQFLFEYFSETQRNKGNFPGRFSGRQFSNSRSEMNVSTLELGDSALYLCASSLILQGKTDTQYFGPGTRLTVL.

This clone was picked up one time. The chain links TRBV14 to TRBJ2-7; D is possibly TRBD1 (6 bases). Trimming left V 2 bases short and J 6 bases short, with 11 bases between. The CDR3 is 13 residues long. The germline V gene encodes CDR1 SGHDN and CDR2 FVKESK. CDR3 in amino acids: CASSQNRVTEQYF. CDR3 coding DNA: TGTGCCAGCAGCCAAAACAGGGTTACCGAGCAGTACTTC.

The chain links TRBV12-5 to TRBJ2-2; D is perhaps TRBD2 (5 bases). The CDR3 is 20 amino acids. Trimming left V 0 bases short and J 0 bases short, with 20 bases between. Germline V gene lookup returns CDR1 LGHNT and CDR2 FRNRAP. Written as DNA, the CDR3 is TGTGCTAGTGGTTTGGTATCGTGGAGGCGGGCCCACGCGAACACCGGGGAGCTGTTTTTT. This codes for CASGLVSWRRAHANTGELFF.

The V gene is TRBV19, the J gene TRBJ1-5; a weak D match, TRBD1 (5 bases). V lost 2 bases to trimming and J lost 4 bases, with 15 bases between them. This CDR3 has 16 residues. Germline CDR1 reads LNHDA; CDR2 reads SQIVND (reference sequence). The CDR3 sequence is CASSIIGRASNQPQHF. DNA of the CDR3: TGTGCCAGTAGTATAATCGGCAGGGCCTCGAATCAGCCCCAGCATTTT. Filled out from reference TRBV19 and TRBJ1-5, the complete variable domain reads DGGITQSPKYLFRKEGQNVTLSCEQNLNHDAMYWYRQDPGQGLRLIYYSQIVNDFQKGDIAEGYSVSREKKESFPLTVTSAQKNPTAFYLCASSIIGRASNQPQHFGDGTRLSIL.

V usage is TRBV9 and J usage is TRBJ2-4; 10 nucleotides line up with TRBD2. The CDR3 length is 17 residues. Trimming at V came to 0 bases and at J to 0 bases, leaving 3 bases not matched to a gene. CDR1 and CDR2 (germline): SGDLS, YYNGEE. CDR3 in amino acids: CASSVASGGLAKNIQYF. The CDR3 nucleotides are TGTGCCAGCAGCGTAGCTAGCGGGGGACTAGCCAAAAACATTCAGTACTTC.

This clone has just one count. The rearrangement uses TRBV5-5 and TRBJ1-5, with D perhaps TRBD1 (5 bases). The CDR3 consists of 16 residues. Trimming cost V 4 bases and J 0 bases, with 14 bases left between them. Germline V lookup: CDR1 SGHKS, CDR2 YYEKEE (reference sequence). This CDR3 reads CASSILGVNSNQPQHF. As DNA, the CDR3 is TGTGCCAGCAGCATCTTAGGGGTTAATAGCAATCAGCCCCAGCATTTT.

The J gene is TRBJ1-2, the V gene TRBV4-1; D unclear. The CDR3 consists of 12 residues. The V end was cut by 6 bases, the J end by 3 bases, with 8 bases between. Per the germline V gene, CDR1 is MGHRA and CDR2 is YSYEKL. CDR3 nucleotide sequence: TGCGCCAGCAGTAAACGAGACTATGGCTACACCTTC. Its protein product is CASSKRDYGYTF.

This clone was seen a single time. The CDR3 DNA follows: TGTGCCAGCAGTTTAGGGACAGGGCGGGAGACCCAGTACTTC. Its protein is CASSLGTGRETQYF. The genes are TRBV27 and TRBJ2-5, with TRBD1 matching over 9 bases. CDR3 size: 14 residues. Germline V CDR1 and CDR2: MNHEY, SMNVEV (reference sequence). V shed 2 bases and J 5 bases; nucleotides not matched to a gene: 3.

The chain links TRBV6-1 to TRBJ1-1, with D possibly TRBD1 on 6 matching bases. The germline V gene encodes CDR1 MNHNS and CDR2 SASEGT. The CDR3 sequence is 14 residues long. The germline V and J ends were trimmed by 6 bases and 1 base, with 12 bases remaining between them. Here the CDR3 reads CASRFSGANTEAFF. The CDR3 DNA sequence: TGTGCCAGCAGGTTTTCAGGGGCGAACACTGAAGCTTTCTTT.

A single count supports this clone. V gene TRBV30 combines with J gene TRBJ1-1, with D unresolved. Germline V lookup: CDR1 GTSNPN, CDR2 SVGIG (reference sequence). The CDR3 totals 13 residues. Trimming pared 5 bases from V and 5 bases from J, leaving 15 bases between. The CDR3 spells CAWAPLTRTEAFF. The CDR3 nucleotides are TGTGCCTGGGCCCCCCTTACGAGGACTGAAGCTTTCTTT.

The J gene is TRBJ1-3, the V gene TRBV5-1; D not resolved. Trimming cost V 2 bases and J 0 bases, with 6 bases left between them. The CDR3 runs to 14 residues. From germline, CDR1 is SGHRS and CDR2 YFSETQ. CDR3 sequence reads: CASSFESSGNTIYF. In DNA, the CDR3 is TGCGCCAGCAGCTTCGAGAGCTCTGGAAACACCATATATTTT.